This is a list of T cell receptor beta chains from one sample in a study of cytomegalovirus exposure and HLA in healthy donors. The method was immunoSEQ multiplex PCR; TCRdb's version includes in-frame clones alone and lacks a portion of them. The sample contains 100,000 to 150,000 clones, about 80% of which appear only once. Sequenced material: PBMCs. Receptors were obtained from a girl aged 2-10 years in good health and CMV-seronegative. Both conserved end residues are part of each CDR3. D genes are given only for firm matches. Expanded clones get a size class; other rows say once, few or many, or leave the size out.

>-|TRBD1|TRBV7-3|TRBJ1-6|15
CASSATGAGGSPLHF
TGTGCCAGCAGCGCAACAGGGGCAGGGGGTTCACCCCTCCACTTT
>-|TRBD1|TRBV18|TRBJ1-2|15
CASSRDGTDNYGYTF
TGTGCCAGCTCACGTGATGGGACAGACAACTATGGCTACACCTTC
>-|TRBD1|TRBV25-1|TRBJ2-5|15
CASMGQGQAQETQYF
TGTGCCAGCATGGGACAGGGACAGGCCCAAGAGACCCAGTACTTC
>once|-|TRBV9|TRBJ1-5|15
CASSVEGHWGQPQHF
TGTGCCAGCAGCGTAGAGGGACATTGGGGACAGCCCCAGCATTTT
>-|TRBD2|TRBV7-3|TRBJ2-3|13
CASSGTTEDTQYF
TGTGCCAGCAGCGGGACTACAGAAGATACGCAGTATTTT
>once|TRBD1|TRBV2|TRBJ2-3|18
CASRAILGTEGRTDTQYF
TGTGCCAGCAGGGCTATATTAGGGACAGAGGGTCGCACAGATACGCAGTATTTT
>-|-|TRBV5-6|TRBJ2-2|16
CASSLTLTANTGELFF
TGTGCCAGCAGCTTGACTCTTACAGCGAACACCGGGGAGCTGTTTTTT
>-|-|TRBV19|TRBJ1-5|12
CASSIGDQPQHF
TGTGCCAGTAGTATTGGAGATCAGCCCCAGCATTTT
>-|TRBD1|TRBV5-8|TRBJ1-6|14
CASSKDRVGSPLHF
TGTGCCAGCAGCAAGGACAGGGTGGGTTCACCCCTCCACTTT
>-|TRBD2|TRBV30|TRBJ2-1|13
CARSWTSSNEQFF
TGTGCCCGATCGTGGACTAGCTCTAATGAGCAGTTCTTC
>once|TRBD1|TRBV11-2|TRBJ2-7|15
CASSLVWGTVHEQYF
TGTGCCAGCAGCTTAGTTTGGGGGACAGTTCACGAGCAGTACTTC
>-|-|TRBV7-2|TRBJ2-5|15
CASSLLAGAGETQYF
TGTGCCAGCAGCTTGCTTGCGGGGGCCGGTGAGACCCAGTACTTC
>-|TRBD2|TRBV5-8|TRBJ2-7|17
CASSLERQVLAGGIQYF
TGTGCCAGCAGCTTGGAACGACAGGTCCTAGCGGGGGGGATTCAGTACTTC
>-|TRBD1|TRBV4-1|TRBJ2-3|17
CASSQDTGGPSTDTQYF
TGCGCCAGCAGCCAAGATACAGGGGGGCCTAGCACAGATACGCAGTATTTT
>once|-|TRBV6-5|TRBJ2-2|15
CASSYSGDGTGELFF
TGTGCCAGCAGTTACTCCGGGGATGGCACCGGGGAGCTGTTTTTT
>-|-|TRBV13|TRBJ1-2|15
CASSLKGGKSRGYTF
TGTGCCAGCAGCTTGAAGGGGGGGAAATCTAGGGGCTACACCTTC
>few|TRBD1|TRBV5-4|TRBJ1-4|16
CASSFNRGDPNEKLFF
TGTGCCAGCAGCTTTAACAGGGGTGACCCTAATGAAAAACTGTTTTTT
>-|-|TRBV25-1|TRBJ2-3|12
CASSEPGVTQYF
TGTGCCAGCAGTGAACCCGGGGTTACGCAGTATTTT
>few|-|TRBV5-6|TRBJ2-1|12
CASSLGWAEQFF
TGTGCCAGCAGCTTGGGGTGGGCCGAGCAGTTCTTC
>-|TRBD2|TRBV30|TRBJ2-1|14
CAWSVGLAGGEQFF
TGTGCCTGGAGTGTGGGACTAGCGGGAGGTGAGCAGTTCTTC
>-|TRBD1|TRBV30|TRBJ1-1|19
CAWNRQTGTGWGMNTEAFF
TGTGCCTGGAACCGTCAAACCGGGACAGGGTGGGGCATGAACACTGAAGCTTTCTTT
>-|-|TRBV7-2|TRBJ1-4|13
CASSLVRGEKLFF
TGTGCCAGCAGCTTAGTCAGGGGTGAAAAACTGTTTTTT
>-|TRBD1|TRBV2|TRBJ1-1|13
CASRRGQVLEAFF
TGTGCCAGCAGGAGGGGGCAGGTCCTTGAAGCTTTCTTT
>-|TRBD1|TRBV27|TRBJ2-3|14
CASSPGQSTDTQYF
TGTGCCAGCAGTCCGGGACAGAGCACAGATACGCAGTATTTT
>once|-|TRBV7-2|TRBJ2-7|15
CASSQKDSYSYEQYF
TGTGCCAGCAGCCAGAAGGACAGCTATTCCTACGAGCAGTACTTC
>-|-|TRBV7-6|TRBJ2-3|15
CASSLAFFETDTQYF
TGTGCCAGCAGCTTAGCCTTTTTCGAGACAGATACGCAGTATTTT
>-|TRBD1|TRBV9|TRBJ1-2|14
CASSRTGANYGYTF
TGTGCCAGCAGTCGGACAGGGGCCAACTATGGCTACACCTTC
>-|-|TRBV11-2|TRBJ2-3|15
CASSLEWGSTDTQYF
TGTGCCAGCAGCCTAGAGTGGGGCTCCACAGATACGCAGTATTTT
>-|-|TRBV7-9|TRBJ2-3|15
CASSLGETSTDTQYF
TGTGCCAGCAGCTTAGGAGAAACGAGCACAGATACGCAGTATTTT
>-|TRBD1|TRBV5-4|TRBJ1-1|16
CASSPGGASGNTEAFF
TGTGCCAGCAGTCCAGGGGGCGCTTCGGGGAACACTGAAGCTTTCTTT
>once|-|TRBV29-1|TRBJ1-5|12
CSVTQGNQPQHF
TGCAGCGTAACACAGGGTAATCAGCCCCAGCATTTT
>-|TRBD1|TRBV7-9|TRBJ2-7|19
CASSTTDRGRRLSTYEQYF
TGTGCCAGCAGCACCACGGACAGGGGGCGCCGGTTATCTACTTACGAGCAGTACTTC
>-|-|TRBV2|TRBJ1-6|12
CASAGGNSPLHF
TGTGCCAGCGCCGGGGGGAATTCACCCCTCCACTTT
>-|TRBD1|TRBV27|TRBJ2-2|16
CASSLATGGNTGELFF
TGTGCCAGCAGTTTAGCGACAGGGGGGAACACCGGGGAGCTGTTTTTT
>-|-|TRBV7-8|TRBJ2-1|17
CASSRSRAGRAVNEQFF
TGTGCCAGCAGCCGTAGCCGGGCGGGAAGGGCGGTCAATGAGCAGTTCTTC
>-|-|TRBV25-1|TRBJ2-7|15
CASREVGGSSYEQYF
TGTGCCAGCAGGGAAGTGGGGGGAAGCTCCTACGAGCAGTACTTC
>once|TRBD2|TRBV5-4|TRBJ2-7|15
CASSRPGGGSGEQYF
TGTGCCAGCAGCCGCCCTGGCGGGGGGTCCGGCGAGCAGTACTTC
>once|TRBD1|TRBV19|TRBJ2-3|16
CASSPWDRVGADTQYF
TGTGCCAGTAGTCCTTGGGACAGGGTTGGGGCAGATACGCAGTATTTT
>-|TRBD1|TRBV18|TRBJ1-2|15
CASSPQGQALYGYTF
TGTGCCAGCTCACCACAGGGACAGGCGCTCTATGGCTACACCTTC
>few|TRBD1|TRBV6-5|TRBJ1-1|13
CASGLLLGQGTFF
TGTGCCAGCGGACTACTCTTGGGACAGGGAACTTTCTTT
>-|TRBD1|TRBV6-5|TRBJ2-7|14
CASSMGQGYYEQYF
TGTGCCAGCAGCATGGGACAGGGTTACTACGAGCAGTACTTC
>-|TRBD2|TRBV11-2|TRBJ2-2|16
CASSLGVREGTGELFF
TGTGCCAGCAGCTTAGGCGTCCGGGAGGGCACCGGGGAGCTGTTTTTT
>-|TRBD1|TRBV5-1|TRBJ2-7|13
CASSWGTGNEQYF
TGCGCCAGCAGCTGGGGGACAGGGAACGAGCAGTACTTC
>-|-|TRBV15|TRBJ2-1|16
CATSIRFGTGDNEQFF
TGTGCCACCAGCATTCGTTTCGGCACGGGAGACAATGAGCAGTTCTTC
>-|TRBD1|TRBV19|TRBJ1-2|15
CASSTTLGTDYGYTF
TGTGCCAGTAGTACAACCCTCGGGACAGACTATGGCTACACCTTC
>-|TRBD1|TRBV2|TRBJ1-2|14
CASRMTGVGYGYTF
TGTGCCAGCAGAATGACAGGGGTTGGCTATGGCTACACCTTC
>-|-|TRBV15|TRBJ1-2|13
CATSSPPFYGYTF
TGTGCCACCAGCAGCCCCCCCTTCTATGGCTACACCTTC
>-|-|TRBV5-1|TRBJ2-3|18
CASSSISPGLFRTDTQYF
TGCGCCAGCAGCTCGATATCACCGGGACTTTTTCGCACAGATACGCAGTATTTT
>-|TRBD1|TRBV2|TRBJ1-5|15
CASTGTGVGNQPQHF
TGTGCCAGCACCGGGACAGGGGTTGGCAATCAGCCCCAGCATTTT
>-|-|TRBV28|TRBJ2-3|14
CASSFPGGTDTQYF
TGTGCCAGCAGTTTTCCCGGGGGCACAGATACGCAGTATTTT
>-|-|TRBV30|TRBJ2-3|13
CAINPGGVDTQYF
TGTGCCATAAATCCCGGGGGAGTAGATACGCAGTATTTT
>-|-|TRBV7-9|TRBJ2-1|15
CASSPEAWGSGEQFF
TGTGCCAGCAGCCCCGAGGCTTGGGGCTCTGGTGAGCAGTTCTTC
>-|TRBD2|TRBV5-1|TRBJ2-3|15
CASSLTSGSTDTQYF
TGCGCCAGCAGCTTGACTAGCGGGAGCACAGATACGCAGTATTTT